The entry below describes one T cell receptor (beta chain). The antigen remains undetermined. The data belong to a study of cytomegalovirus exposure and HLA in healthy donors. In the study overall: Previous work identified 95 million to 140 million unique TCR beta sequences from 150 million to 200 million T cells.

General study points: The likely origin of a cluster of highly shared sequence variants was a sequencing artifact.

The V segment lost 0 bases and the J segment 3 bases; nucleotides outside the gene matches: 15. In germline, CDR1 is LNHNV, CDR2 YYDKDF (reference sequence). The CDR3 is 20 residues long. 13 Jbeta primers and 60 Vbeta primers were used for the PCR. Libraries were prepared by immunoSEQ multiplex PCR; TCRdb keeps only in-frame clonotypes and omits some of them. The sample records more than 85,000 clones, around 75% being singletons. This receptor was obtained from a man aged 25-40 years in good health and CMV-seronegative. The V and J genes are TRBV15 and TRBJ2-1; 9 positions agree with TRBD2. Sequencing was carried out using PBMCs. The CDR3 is CATSRDREGLAGVRYNEQFF. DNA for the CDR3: TGTGCCACCAGCAGAGATAGGGAGGGGTTAGCGGGAGTTCGCTACAATGAGCAGTTCTTC.